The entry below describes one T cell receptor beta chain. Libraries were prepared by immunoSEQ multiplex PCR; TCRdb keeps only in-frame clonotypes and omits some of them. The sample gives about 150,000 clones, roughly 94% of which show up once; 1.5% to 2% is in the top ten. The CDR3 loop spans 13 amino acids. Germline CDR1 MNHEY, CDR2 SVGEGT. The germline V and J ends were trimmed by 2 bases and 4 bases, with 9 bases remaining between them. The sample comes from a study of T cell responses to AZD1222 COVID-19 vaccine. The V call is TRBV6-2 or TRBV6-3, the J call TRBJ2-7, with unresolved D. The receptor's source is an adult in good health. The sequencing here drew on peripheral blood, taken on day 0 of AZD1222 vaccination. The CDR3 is CASSYGESYEQYF. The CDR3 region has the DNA TGTGCCAGCAGTTACGGGGAATCTTACGAGCAGTACTTC.